A selection of T cell receptor beta chains follows, all from one sample in a study of blood T cell repertoires in COVID-19. The method was immunoSEQ multiplex PCR; TCRdb's version includes in-frame clones alone and lacks a portion of them. Among about 82,000 clones, around 82% were seen once, and the ten largest hold 6.5% to 8.5%. The sample taken for sequencing was peripheral blood. The receptors derive from a man aged 45-60 years with active or convalescent COVID-19. Each CDR3 is given with its conserved first and last residue. The D gene is left open where the match is weak.

v_gene: TRBV11-2; d_gene: NA; j_gene: TRBJ2-5; CDR3aa: CASSLNSQETQYF
v_gene: TRBV6-5; d_gene: TRBD1; j_gene: TRBJ2-4; CDR3aa: CASSPGTGRENIQYF
v_gene: TRBV11-3; d_gene: TRBD2; j_gene: TRBJ2-3; CDR3aa: CASSQGLVADTQYF
v_gene: TRBV10-3; d_gene: TRBD1; j_gene: TRBJ1-1; CDR3aa: CAISERPGGANTEAFF
v_gene: TRBV28; d_gene: TRBD1; j_gene: TRBJ1-2; CDR3aa: CASSFRDRGYGYTF
v_gene: TRBV29-1; d_gene: TRBD1; j_gene: TRBJ1-4; CDR3aa: CSAKTGTNEKLFF
v_gene: TRBV2; d_gene: NA; j_gene: TRBJ1-2; CDR3aa: CASSSVQSYTF
v_gene: TRBV20-1; d_gene: TRBD2; j_gene: TRBJ2-5; CDR3aa: CSASPSGGETQYF
v_gene: TRBV30; d_gene: TRBD1; j_gene: TRBJ1-6; CDR3aa: CAWRGQGDSPLHF
v_gene: TRBV28; d_gene: TRBD1; j_gene: TRBJ1-4; CDR3aa: CASSSGQGWEKLFF
v_gene: TRBV21-1; d_gene: NA; j_gene: TRBJ2-1; CDR3aa: CASSRGGRHNEQFF
v_gene: TRBV5-4; d_gene: NA; j_gene: TRBJ2-3; CDR3aa: CASSLVRTKTGTDTQYF
v_gene: TRBV11-2; d_gene: TRBD2; j_gene: TRBJ2-5; CDR3aa: CASGRPLAGGLETQYF
v_gene: TRBV10-3; d_gene: NA; j_gene: TRBJ2-3; CDR3aa: CACTPAGADTQYF
v_gene: TRBV5-1; d_gene: TRBD1; j_gene: TRBJ2-2; CDR3aa: CASSLNDRGNTGELFF
v_gene: TRBV27; d_gene: TRBD1; j_gene: TRBJ1-2; CDR3aa: CASSSGQGAGGYTF
v_gene: TRBV10-3; d_gene: NA; j_gene: TRBJ1-5; CDR3aa: CAISGQYSNQPQHF
v_gene: TRBV19; d_gene: NA; j_gene: TRBJ1-4; CDR3aa: CASSLQGTATNEKLFF
v_gene: TRBV3-1/TRBV3-2; d_gene: TRBD2; j_gene: TRBJ2-2; CDR3aa: CASREGLAGPGELFF
v_gene: TRBV5-1; d_gene: TRBD1; j_gene: TRBJ1-1; CDR3aa: CASAPDRGRDTEAFF
v_gene: TRBV4-3; d_gene: TRBD1; j_gene: TRBJ2-7; CDR3aa: CASSHSGTGEAYEQYF
v_gene: TRBV27; d_gene: TRBD1; j_gene: TRBJ2-7; CDR3aa: CASRRTGADYEQYF
v_gene: TRBV2; d_gene: TRBD2; j_gene: TRBJ2-5; CDR3aa: CASSEGTSGGYETQYF
v_gene: TRBV10-2; d_gene: NA; j_gene: TRBJ2-1; CDR3aa: CASNRQGVTSSYNEQFF
v_gene: TRBV9; d_gene: TRBD1; j_gene: TRBJ1-2; CDR3aa: CASSNPGQGVYGYTF
v_gene: TRBV5-4; d_gene: TRBD1; j_gene: TRBJ1-2; CDR3aa: CASSPWDRSYGYTF
v_gene: TRBV18; d_gene: NA; j_gene: TRBJ2-5; CDR3aa: CASSPLVDQETQYF
v_gene: TRBV6-1; d_gene: NA; j_gene: TRBJ1-5; CDR3aa: CASTTGSNQPQHF
v_gene: TRBV29-1; d_gene: TRBD2; j_gene: TRBJ2-5; CDR3aa: CSVVPLAGGRETQYF
v_gene: TRBV6-5; d_gene: TRBD1; j_gene: TRBJ2-7; CDR3aa: CASRRTGAYEQYF
v_gene: TRBV10-3; d_gene: TRBD2; j_gene: TRBJ2-2; CDR3aa: CAIRASLLAGARDTGELFF
v_gene: TRBV4-3; d_gene: TRBD2; j_gene: TRBJ2-3; CDR3aa: CASSQERAGGQESTDTQYF
v_gene: TRBV7-8; d_gene: TRBD2; j_gene: TRBJ2-7; CDR3aa: CASSLSGSGGVAVHF
v_gene: TRBV6-7; d_gene: NA; j_gene: TRBJ1-5; CDR3aa: CASSYSRGQPQHF
v_gene: TRBV2; d_gene: TRBD1; j_gene: TRBJ1-5; CDR3aa: CASRDRIRNQPQHF
v_gene: TRBV5-6; d_gene: NA; j_gene: TRBJ2-5; CDR3aa: CASSSGYQETQYF
v_gene: TRBV14; d_gene: NA; j_gene: TRBJ1-2; CDR3aa: CASSQDYTGPSYGYTF
v_gene: TRBV10-1; d_gene: TRBD1; j_gene: TRBJ2-1; CDR3aa: CASGTGPNEQFF
v_gene: TRBV7-2; d_gene: NA; j_gene: TRBJ1-4; CDR3aa: CASSFGGRTGNEKLFF
v_gene: TRBV19; d_gene: NA; j_gene: TRBJ1-1; CDR3aa: CASSIGRGMNTEAFF
v_gene: TRBV9; d_gene: NA; j_gene: TRBJ2-1; CDR3aa: CASSVRGNGEQFF
v_gene: TRBV2; d_gene: NA; j_gene: TRBJ2-3; CDR3aa: CASSGTSFTDTQYF
v_gene: TRBV18; d_gene: TRBD1; j_gene: TRBJ2-2; CDR3aa: CASSPYGTGNTGELFF
v_gene: TRBV2; d_gene: NA; j_gene: TRBJ2-7; CDR3aa: CATRQDSSYEQYF
v_gene: TRBV2; d_gene: TRBD2; j_gene: TRBJ2-1; CDR3aa: CASSADGTSGVYNEQFF
v_gene: TRBV5-1; d_gene: NA; j_gene: TRBJ2-2; CDR3aa: CASSGGLLTGELFF